This TCR beta chain appears in the sequencing data of a study of blood T cell repertoires in COVID-19 (dated by TCRdb to about 2020). For the study in its entirety: Samples from collaborators originated in the United States, Italy and Spain and spanned both the acute and convalescent phases of COVID-19. The prospective study material was composed of cDNA or gDNA derived from T cells, B-cell-depleted T cells, or PBMCs. Deeply sampled blood TCRbeta repertoires from subjects exposed to, actively infected with, or recovered from COVID-19 were included in the dataset. A freely available public database, intended as a resource for researchers studying the immune response to SARS-CoV-2, is where the repertoires were released. Samples were obtained from the ongoing ImmuneRACE study (first 160 participants) and from over 1,000 subjects provided by 6 global collaborators. Sample metadata almost always included a de-identified subject ID, COVID-19 status, age in years and sex. Where HLA class I and class II types were available, the types were taken from metadata supplied by the sample provider, not from assay-based typing.

What the authors observed across the whole study: The amount of clinical and demographic metadata varied by source and participant and was provided uncurated.

On this clone: Its antigen is still unknown. The record has no base qualities; no much larger clone is one base away.

Clipping removes 3 bases from V and 5 bases from J, with 5 as the unmatched junction base count. CDR1 and CDR2, looked up from the germline V gene, are MNHNS and SASEGT. The CDR3 starts with the cysteine, ends with the phenylalanine, and has 14 residues. This entry keeps only the CDR3 DNA: 42 bases, framed from base 1. At one collaborating source in Seattle, patients were enrolled during active infection and were followed longitudinally through the course of disease. The collaborating institutions used their own protocols to collect whole blood in K2EDTA tubes. For TCRbeta analysis, collaborator samples were shipped as frozen whole blood, as isolated PBMCs, or as DNA extracted from either sample type. TCRbeta CDR3 regions were amplified from genomic DNA using the immunoSEQ Assay, a bias-controlled multiplex PCR. As for the authors' bioinformatics: Nucleated cell counts per sample were estimated from amplification of reference gene primers within the assay. To quantify the absolute abundance of each unique TCRbeta CDR3 rearrangement, sequence reads were collapsed and filtered. Productive Simpson clonality was computed per sample as the square root of Simpson's diversity index over productive rearrangements. TCRdb took over this immuneACCESS table, retaining in-frame rearrangements with V and J assigned. Such tables are incomplete; in checked studies, under half of the missing clones stem from an unresolved V gene, and the remainder is unexplained. V, J and clone size are taken as reported in that table, and D and trimming were inferred from the DNA itself. The sample table lists roughly 400,000 clones, roughly 86% of them with a count of one. The ten largest clones represent 2.3% of the sample.

The source material was peripheral blood. The receptor's source is a woman aged 60 to 75 with COVID-19, enrolled during active disease. The V and J segments used are TRBV6-1 and TRBJ2-7; 9 middle bases align to TRBD1. CDR3 protein: CASSEFDRGNEQYF. The DNA reads as follows: TGTGCCAGCAGTGAGTTCGACAGGGGGAACGAGCAGTACTTC.